These 25 T cell receptor beta chains were all obtained from the same sample, sequenced in a study of CD8+ T cells in alopecia areata. Treatment: oral pan-JAK inhibitor, 5-10 mg twice daily. cDNA serving as the sequencing template came from extracted, reverse transcribed RNA. Assay used: immunoSEQ multiplex PCR; TCRdb lists only in-frame clones, some missing. The sample yields some 100,000 clones, roughly 58% seen once. Source: CD8+ T cells sorted from blood, taken at week 4, from a patient treated with tofacitinib. Every receptor here comes from a human donor with alopecia areata.

The chain links TRBV6-5 to TRBJ1-6; TRBD1 might be the D (5 bases). The CDR3 loop spans 10 amino acids. Germline CDR1 reads MNHEY; CDR2 reads SVGAGI. Between the trimmed V and J ends, which lost 8 bases and 9 bases, there was a span of 5 bases. The CDR3 here is CASGGSPLHF. The CDR3 nucleotides read TGTGCCAGCGGGGGTTCACCCCTCCACTTT.

The chain has TRBV4-1 and TRBJ1-2; the D is unclear. Trimming left V 6 bases short and J 0 bases short, with 20 bases between. CDR3 length: 17 residues. The V gene's germline CDR1 is MGHRA and CDR2 YSYEKL. This CDR3 reads CASRSPGGPRTNYGYTF. The CDR3 DNA reads TGCGCCAGCAGAAGCCCGGGAGGACCGCGGACTAACTATGGCTACACCTTC.

This clone was counted between two and nine times. The V gene is TRBV7-2, the J gene TRBJ2-5; D tentatively fits TRBD1 or TRBD2 (6 bases each). Per germline, CDR1 SGHTA and CDR2 FQGNSA. The CDR3 has 18 amino acids. Trimming pared 5 bases from V and 2 bases from J, leaving 24 bases between. CDR3 nucleotides: TGTGCCAGCAGCCTAGAGGCCACCCGGGGGCTACATCAAGAGACCCAGTACTTC. This encodes CASSLEATRGLHQETQYF.

The CDR3 DNA is TGTGCCAGCAGCCAGACAGGGGGAGAGCAGTACTTC. This encodes CASSQTGGEQYF. The chain combines TRBV11-2 with TRBJ2-7; 9 positions match TRBD1. CDR3 length: 12 residues. V shed 5 bases, J shed 7 bases, and the junction held 3 bases outside the gene matches. CDR1 and CDR2 (germline): SGHAT, FQNNGV. The full variable domain, completed using reference TRBV11-2 and TRBJ2-7, is EAGVAQSPRYKIIEKRQSVAFWCNPISGHATLYWYQQILGQGPKLLIQFQNNGVVDDSQLPKDRFSAERLKGVDSTLKIQPAKLEDSAVYLCASSQTGGEQYFGPGTRLTVT.

The chain is built from TRBV7-9 and TRBJ2-7; D is possibly TRBD2 (5 bases). The germline V gene encodes CDR1 SEHNR and CDR2 FQNEAQ (reference sequence). CDR3 length equals 13 residues. V shed 3 bases and J shed 3 bases, with 9 bases lying between them. This CDR3 reads CASSFSGIYEQYF. CDR3 bases: TGTGCCAGCAGCTTCTCCGGGATCTACGAGCAGTACTTC.

The V and J genes are TRBV29-1 and TRBJ1-1; D uncertain. Germline CDR1 is SQVTM and CDR2 is ANQGSEA. The CDR3 covers 13 residues. Trimming stripped 0 bases from V and 0 bases from J, with 5 bases between. CDR3 residues: CSVEDGVNTEAFF. CDR3 nucleotide sequence: TGCAGCGTTGAAGACGGAGTGAACACTGAAGCTTTCTTT.

The chain joins TRBV29-1 to TRBJ2-3, with D possibly matching TRBD1 (6 bases). Trimming removed 6 bases from V and 0 bases from J, with 16 bases in between. Germline V CDR1 and CDR2: SQVTM, ANQGSEA. CDR3 size: 15 residues. For the CDR3, the DNA is TGCAGCGTCACGCGACAGGCCTCTAGCACAGATACGCAGTATTTT. Protein: CSVTRQASSTDTQYF.

The V call is TRBV6-5, the J call TRBJ2-3; D is undetermined. The germline gives CDR1 MNHEY, CDR2 SVGAGI. The CDR3 runs 11 residues. The V and J ends lost 8 bases and 2 bases respectively, with 5 bases between them. The CDR3 sequence is CASGPTDTQYF. In DNA form, the CDR3 reads TGTGCCAGCGGGCCCACAGATACGCAGTATTTT.

The sample holds a few counts of this clone. The chain links TRBV27 to TRBJ1-5; TRBD1 matches 11 bases. Unmatched junction bases numbered 11, after V lost 4 bases and J lost 9 bases. The germline V gene encodes CDR1 MNHEY and CDR2 SMNVEV (reference sequence). This CDR3 comprises 16 residues. The CDR3 spells CASSSDRGPEGRPQHF. Written as DNA, the CDR3 is TGTGCCAGCAGTTCGGACAGGGGGCCCGAAGGTCGGCCCCAGCATTTT.

To note about this clone: Germline and junction disagree at one end, which may indicate a read error. The chain has TRBV7-7 and TRBJ2-2; no reliable D call. Germline CDR1 is SSHAT and CDR2 is FNYEAQ (reference sequence). CDR3 length: 14 amino acids. CDR3 coding DNA: TGTGCTAGCAGCTTATGGACGAACACCGGGGAGCTGTTTTTT. Protein: CASSLWTNTGELFF.

On this clone itself: Other nucleotide sequences in the sample specify the same CDR3. The chain has TRBV9 and TRBJ2-7; D is undetermined. The CDR3 runs to 14 residues. V dropped 0 bases and J dropped 0 bases, with 7 bases sitting between them. Germline lookup yields CDR1 SGDLS and CDR2 YYNGEE. The CDR3 bases are TGTGCCAGCAGCGTAGTGGCCTCCTCCTACGAGCAGTACTTC. This sequence encodes CASSVVASSYEQYF.

The CDR3 region has the DNA TGCAGCGGAAAAGAGGGACAGGGGGTGTCTGGCTACACCTTC. Amino acid sequence: CSGKEGQGVSGYTF. This rearrangement joins TRBV29-1 to TRBJ1-2, with TRBD1 matching 11 bases. After removal of 7 bases from V and 7 bases from J, the junction contained 11 bases not matched to a gene. This CDR3 comprises 14 residues. CDR1 is SQVTM, CDR2 ANQGSEA, per germline.

This clone has more than one count but fewer than ten. The rearrangement links TRBV29-1 to TRBJ2-7; D is unresolved. The CDR3 length is 12 residues. The germline CDR1 and CDR2 sequences are SQVTM and ANQGSEA. V lost 3 bases and J lost 4, with 10 bases in between. CDR3 loop: CSVEGTEYEQYF. In DNA, the CDR3 is TGCAGCGTTGAGGGCACAGAATACGAGCAGTACTTC.

J is TRBJ2-5 and V is TRBV7-8, with D tentatively TRBD1 or TRBD2 (6 bases each). Between the trimmed V and J ends, which lost 5 bases and 5 bases, there was a span of 9 bases. CDR3 size: 12 residues. CDR1 SGHVS and CDR2 FQNEAQ come from the germline V gene. The CDR3 DNA follows: TGTGCCAGCAGCACAGGGAGGGAGACCCAGTACTTC. Amino acid sequence: CASSTGRETQYF.

This clone was seen once. V and J are TRBV29-1 and TRBJ2-7; weak D call: TRBD1 (5 bases). Germline assignment: CDR1 SQVTM and CDR2 ANQGSEA. The V end was cut by 3 bases, the J end by 3 bases, with 9 bases between. CDR3 length: 12 amino acids. The CDR3 is CSVEQGYYEQYF. The DNA of the CDR3 is TGCAGCGTTGAGCAGGGATACTACGAGCAGTACTTC.

The chain links TRBV7-2 to TRBJ2-1, with D maybe TRBD1 (6 bases). Trimming removed 5 bases at V and 0 bases at J, with 20 bases between. Looked up from germline, CDR1 is SGHTA and CDR2 is FQGNSA. The CDR3 is 18 amino acids. CDR3 region: CASSPPPGTISSYNEQFF. The CDR3 DNA reads TGTGCCAGCAGCCCACCCCCGGGGACAATCAGCTCCTACAATGAGCAGTTCTTC.

CDR3 amino acids: CASSRSYPTGDSSYNEQFF. Written as DNA, the CDR3 is TGTGCCAGCAGCCGCTCTTACCCCACAGGGGATAGCTCCTACAATGAGCAGTTCTTC. This chain links TRBV7-9 with TRBJ2-1; 7 bases line up with TRBD1. J lost 0 bases, V lost 5 bases, and 16 bases had no gene match. The CDR3 extends over 19 amino acids. Germline V lookup: CDR1 SEHNR, CDR2 FQNEAQ (reference sequence).

In its sample, this clone was seen a few times. The chain is built from TRBV27 and TRBJ1-2; 8 nucleotides agree with TRBD1. This CDR3 region has 15 residues. V lost 4 bases and J lost 3; bases outside the gene matches: 7. Germline CDR1 is MNHEY and CDR2 is SMNVEV (reference sequence). Here the CDR3 reads CASSSLQQGDYGYTF. CDR3 coding DNA: TGTGCCAGCAGTTCCCTTCAACAGGGGGACTATGGCTACACCTTC.

The gene calls are TRBV30 and TRBJ1-2; no reliable D call. V was pared by 0 bases and J by 4 bases, with 6 bases between. Germline-derived CDR1 and CDR2 are GTSNPN and SVGIG (reference sequence). This CDR3 is 12 amino acids long. CDR3 residues: CAWSVGLYGYTF. CDR3 DNA: TGTGCCTGGAGTGTCGGTCTCTATGGCTACACCTTC.

This chain uses TRBV19 with TRBJ2-7, with TRBD2 as a possible D gene (7 bases). CDR1 and CDR2 (germline): LNHDA, SQIVND (reference sequence). The V end was cut by 5 bases, the J end by 2 bases, with 16 bases between. This CDR3 comprises 15 residues. The CDR3 DNA follows: TGTGCCAGTAGTTGGAGGACGGGGGGCGCCTACGAGCAGTACTTC. Protein sequence: CASSWRTGGAYEQYF.

This clone is a singleton in its sample. The chain recombines TRBV7-9 with TRBJ1-2; D unclear. Germline assignment: CDR1 SEHNR and CDR2 FQNEAQ (reference sequence). This CDR3 is built from 14 residues. Deletions cut 1 base from V and 6 bases from J, with 12 bases between. For the CDR3, the DNA is TGTGCCAGCAGCTTAGGTTGGGGTGGAGATGGCTACACCTTC. It codes for CASSLGWGGDGYTF.

The DNA for the CDR3 is TGCAGTATAGACAGGGGGCTTGAAGAGGCCGGGGAGCTGTTTTTT. Translated: CSIDRGLEEAGELFF. The rearrangement joins TRBV29-1 to TRBJ2-2, with 10 bases matching TRBD1. Germline V gene sequence: CDR1 SQVTM, CDR2 ANQGSEA. This CDR3 comprises 15 residues.

V gene TRBV5-4 combines with J gene TRBJ2-1; D unresolved. CDR3 size: 12 residues. Germline CDR1 reads SGHNT; CDR2 reads YYREEE (reference sequence). Trimming stripped 3 bases from V and 7 bases from J, with 8 bases between. CDR3 sequence (DNA): TGTGCCAGCAGCTCTTTTGGTAATGAGCAGTTCTTC. Encoded protein: CASSSFGNEQFF.

V usage is TRBV27 and J usage is TRBJ2-1; maybe TRBD1 (5 bases). Looked up from germline, CDR1 is MNHEY and CDR2 is SMNVEV (reference sequence). The CDR3 is made up of 12 amino acids. V lost 3 bases to trimming and J lost 8 bases, with 8 bases between them. As DNA, the CDR3 is TGTGCCAGCAGTTTGTGGGGCCATGAGCAGTTCTTC. It specifies CASSLWGHEQFF.

The chain couples TRBV4-1 to TRBJ2-3; TRBD2 matches 10 bases. Germline values: CDR1 MGHRA, CDR2 YSYEKL. V lost 5 bases, J lost 2 bases, and 7 bases stayed unmatched. The length of the CDR3 is 16 residues. DNA of the CDR3: TGCGCCAGCAGCTTCCTAGCGGGGGCCGACACAGATACGCAGTATTTT. It specifies CASSFLAGADTDTQYF.